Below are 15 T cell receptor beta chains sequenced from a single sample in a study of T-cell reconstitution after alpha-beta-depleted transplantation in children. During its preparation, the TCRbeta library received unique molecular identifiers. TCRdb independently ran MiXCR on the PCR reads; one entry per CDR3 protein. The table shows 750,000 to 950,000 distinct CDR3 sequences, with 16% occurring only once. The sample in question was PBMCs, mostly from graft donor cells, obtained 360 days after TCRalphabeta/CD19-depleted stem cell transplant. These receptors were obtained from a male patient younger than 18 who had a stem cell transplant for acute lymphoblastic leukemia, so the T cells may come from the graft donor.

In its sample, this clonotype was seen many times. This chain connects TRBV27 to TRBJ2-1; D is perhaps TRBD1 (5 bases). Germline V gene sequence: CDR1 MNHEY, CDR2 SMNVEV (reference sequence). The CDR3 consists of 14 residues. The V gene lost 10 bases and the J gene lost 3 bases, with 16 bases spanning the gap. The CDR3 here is CATKQAGGYNEQFF. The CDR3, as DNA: TGTGCCACTAAACAGGCCGGCGGCTACAATGAGCAGTTCTTC.

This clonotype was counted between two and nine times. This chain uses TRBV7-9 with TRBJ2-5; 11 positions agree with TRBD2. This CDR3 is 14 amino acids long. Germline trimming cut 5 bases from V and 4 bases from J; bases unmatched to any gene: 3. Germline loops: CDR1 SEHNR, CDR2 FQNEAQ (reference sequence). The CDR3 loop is CASSVGTSGETQYF. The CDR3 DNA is TGTGCCAGCAGCGTCGGGACTAGCGGAGAGACCCAGTACTTC.

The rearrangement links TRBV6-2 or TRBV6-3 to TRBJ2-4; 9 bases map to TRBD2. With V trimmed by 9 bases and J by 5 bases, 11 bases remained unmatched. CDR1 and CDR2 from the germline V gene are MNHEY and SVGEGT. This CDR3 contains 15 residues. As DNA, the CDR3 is TGTGCCAGTTTTAGCGGGAGTCAAGGGGAAAACATTCAGTACTTC. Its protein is CASFSGSQGENIQYF.

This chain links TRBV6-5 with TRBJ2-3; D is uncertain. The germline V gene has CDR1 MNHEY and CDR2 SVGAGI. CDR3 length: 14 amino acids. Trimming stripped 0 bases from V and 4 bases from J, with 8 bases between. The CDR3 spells CASSYSWVADTQYF. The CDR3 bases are TGTGCCAGCAGTTACTCATGGGTTGCAGATACGCAGTATTTT.

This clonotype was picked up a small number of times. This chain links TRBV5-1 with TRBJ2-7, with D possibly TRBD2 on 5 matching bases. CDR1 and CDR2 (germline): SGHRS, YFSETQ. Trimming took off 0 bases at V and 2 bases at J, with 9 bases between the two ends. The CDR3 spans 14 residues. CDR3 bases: TGCGCCAGCAGCTTGGAATCCGGGACCTACGAGCAGTACTTC. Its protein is CASSLESGTYEQYF.

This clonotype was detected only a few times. CDR3 nucleotide sequence: TGTGCCAGCAGCTTAATTAACAGGGGCAACACGAACACTGAAGCTTTCTTT. Translation gives CASSLINRGNTNTEAFF. V is TRBV7-9 and J is TRBJ1-1; 7 nucleotides line up with TRBD1. V trimming: 2 bases; J trimming: 1 base; junction bases outside the gene matches: 10. The length of the CDR3 is 17 residues. In germline, CDR1 is SEHNR, CDR2 FQNEAQ (reference sequence).

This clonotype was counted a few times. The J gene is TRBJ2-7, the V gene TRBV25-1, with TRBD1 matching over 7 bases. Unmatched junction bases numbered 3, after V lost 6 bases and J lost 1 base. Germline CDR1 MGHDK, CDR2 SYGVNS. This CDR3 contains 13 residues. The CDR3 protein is CASRDRISYEQYF. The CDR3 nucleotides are TGTGCCAGCAGGGACAGGATTTCCTACGAGCAGTACTTC.

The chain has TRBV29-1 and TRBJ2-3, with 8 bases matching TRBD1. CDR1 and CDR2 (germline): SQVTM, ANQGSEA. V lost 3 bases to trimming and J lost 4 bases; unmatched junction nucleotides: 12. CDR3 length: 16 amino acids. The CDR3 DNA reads TGCAGCGTTGAGGGACAGGTTTCCCCAATTCCAGATACGCAGTATTTT. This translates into CSVEGQVSPIPDTQYF.

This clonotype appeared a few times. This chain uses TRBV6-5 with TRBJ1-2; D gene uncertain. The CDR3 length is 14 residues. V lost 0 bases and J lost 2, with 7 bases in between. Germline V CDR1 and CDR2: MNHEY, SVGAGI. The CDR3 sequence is CASSYSRENYGYTF. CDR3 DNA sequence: TGTGCCAGCAGTTACTCGAGGGAGAACTATGGCTACACCTTC.

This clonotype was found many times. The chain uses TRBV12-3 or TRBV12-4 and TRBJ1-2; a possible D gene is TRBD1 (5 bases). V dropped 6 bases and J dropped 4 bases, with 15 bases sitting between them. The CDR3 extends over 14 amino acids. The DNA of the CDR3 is TGTGCCAGCAGCCTAGCCGGGGCAGGCTATGGCTACACCTTC. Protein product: CASSLAGAGYGYTF.

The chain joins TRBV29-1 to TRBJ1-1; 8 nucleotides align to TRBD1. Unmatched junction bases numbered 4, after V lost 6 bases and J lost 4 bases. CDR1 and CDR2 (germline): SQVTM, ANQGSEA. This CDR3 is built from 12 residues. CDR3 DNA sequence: TGCAGCGTCCGAGACAGGGGCACTGAAGCTTTCTTT. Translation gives CSVRDRGTEAFF.

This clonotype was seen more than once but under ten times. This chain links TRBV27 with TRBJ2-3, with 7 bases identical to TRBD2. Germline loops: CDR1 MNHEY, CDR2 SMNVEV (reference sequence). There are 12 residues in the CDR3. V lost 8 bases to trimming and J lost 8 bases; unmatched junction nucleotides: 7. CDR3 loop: CASRRDYSTQYF. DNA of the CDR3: TGTGCCAGCCGCAGGGACTACTCTACGCAGTATTTT.

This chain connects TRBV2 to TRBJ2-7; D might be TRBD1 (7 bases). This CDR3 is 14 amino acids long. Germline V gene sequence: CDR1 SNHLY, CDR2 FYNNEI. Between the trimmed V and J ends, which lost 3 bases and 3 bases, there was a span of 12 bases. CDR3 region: CASSDFRGDYEQYF. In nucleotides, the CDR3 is TGTGCCAGCAGTGATTTCAGGGGGGACTACGAGCAGTACTTC. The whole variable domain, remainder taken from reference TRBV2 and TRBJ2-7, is EPEVTQTPSHQVTQMGQEVILRCVPISNHLYFYWYRQILGQKVEFLVSFYNNEISEKSEIFDDQFSVERPDGSNFTLKIRSTKLEDSAMYFCASSDFRGDYEQYFGPGTRLTVT.

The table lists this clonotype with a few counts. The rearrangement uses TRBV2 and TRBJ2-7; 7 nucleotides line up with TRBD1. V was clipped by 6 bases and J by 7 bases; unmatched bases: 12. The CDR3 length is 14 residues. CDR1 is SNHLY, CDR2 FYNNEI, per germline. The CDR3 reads CASRTPGQKGEQYF. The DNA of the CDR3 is TGTGCCAGCAGGACCCCGGGACAGAAAGGGGAGCAGTACTTC.

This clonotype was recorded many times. The CDR3 DNA reads TGCAGCGTTTCCGGGACAGGGGTCTACGAGCAGTACTTC. This sequence encodes CSVSGTGVYEQYF. This rearrangement joins TRBV29-1 to TRBJ2-7; 10 nucleotides match TRBD1. The CDR3 runs to 13 residues. Germline-derived CDR1 and CDR2 are SQVTM and ANQGSEA. With V trimmed by 5 bases and J by 3 bases, 4 bases remained unmatched.